This T cell receptor beta chain was identified during a study of T cell responses to AZD1222 COVID-19 vaccine. Assay: immunoSEQ multiplex PCR; the TCRdb copy retains only in-frame clones and omits some. The sample has about 110,000 clones, about 90% seen once. The CDR3 has 13 amino acids. Germline loops: CDR1 MNHEY, CDR2 SVGAGI. The V end lost 2 bases, the J end lost 8 bases, and 12 bases lay between the germline ends. This TCR was recovered from an adult in good health. The material was peripheral blood, obtained on day 0 of AZD1222 vaccination. The rearrangement uses TRBV6-5 and TRBJ1-2; D is unclear. The CDR3 protein is CASSYPEGLGYTF. The CDR3 nucleotides are TGTGCCAGCAGTTACCCAGAAGGGTTGGGCTACACCTTC.